This T cell receptor beta chain appears in the sequencing data of a study of Graves' ophthalmopathy and Graves' hyperthyroidism. The table lists this clonotype with many counts. Its target is not known. The study amplified TCR beta CDR3 regions using RNA transcripts. Second-round multiplex PCR came after a first-round RT-PCR that employed HTBI primers. MiXCR, applied by TCRdb to the multiplex PCR reads, yields one record per CDR3 protein. The table has approximately 210,000 distinct CDR3 sequences, less than 30% seen once; the top ten hold approximately 9%. Overall study findings and caveats: Among thyroid clonotypes expanded above 0.001 frequency, most also appeared in blood.

The TCR was taken from a man between 50 and 59 years old with Graves' ophthalmopathy. What was sequenced was peripheral blood.

The CDR3 DNA follows: TGTGCCAGCAGCGTAGAGACTAGGTGGACAGGGGGCTCTGGCTACACCTTC. This gives the protein CASSVETRWTGGSGYTF. J is TRBJ1-2 and V is TRBV9; TRBD1 aligns across 11 bases. Germline CDR1 is SGDLS and CDR2 is YYNGEE. With V trimmed by 0 bases and J by 7 bases, 11 bases remained unmatched. This CDR3 has 17 residues.